The rows below give T cell receptor beta chains drawn from one sample of a study of beta chain features in type 1 diabetes. Clones were sequenced by immunoSEQ multiplex PCR, and TCRdb holds only the in-frame ones, with some missing. The repertoire holds hundreds of thousands of clones, with roughly a sixth as singletons. Sequenced sample: naive CD4+ T cells from blood. These receptors originate from a man aged 18 to 30 in good health. The CDR3 runs from the conserved cysteine through the conserved F or W. Fields, in order: V gene, D gene, clone size, J gene, CDR3 protein, CDR3 DNA. The D gene is left open where the match is weak. The size entry is marked missing in some rows and otherwise reads once, few, many or a size class.

V gene: TRBV7-2; D gene: TRBD2; clone size: .; J gene: TRBJ2-3; CDR3 protein: CASRNRPGLVTTDTQYF; CDR3 DNA: TGTGCCAGCAGGAACCGCCCGGGACTAGTGACCACAGATACGCAGTATTTT
V gene: TRBV29-1; D gene: TRBD1; clone size: .; J gene: TRBJ2-7; CDR3 protein: CSVGGQGSPYEQYF; CDR3 DNA: TGCAGCGTTGGAGGACAGGGAAGTCCCTACGAGCAGTACTTC
V gene: TRBV2; D gene: .; clone size: few; J gene: TRBJ1-2; CDR3 protein: CASRGTYGYTF; CDR3 DNA: TGTGCCAGCAGAGGGACCTATGGCTACACCTTC
V gene: TRBV23-1; D gene: .; clone size: .; J gene: TRBJ2-7; CDR3 protein: CASSPPKDRAYEQYF; CDR3 DNA: TGCGCCAGCAGCCCACCGAAGGACCGAGCCTACGAGCAGTACTTC
V gene: TRBV7-9; D gene: .; clone size: few; J gene: TRBJ1-2; CDR3 protein: CASSLGPKLGYTF; CDR3 DNA: TGTGCCAGCAGTTTGGGTCCGAAGCTTGGCTACACCTTC
V gene: TRBV5-1; D gene: TRBD2; clone size: few; J gene: TRBJ2-7; CDR3 protein: CASSLAATSGRAAAREQYF; CDR3 DNA: TGCGCCAGCAGCTTGGCCGCGACTAGCGGGAGGGCAGCAGCGAGGGAGCAGTACTTC
V gene: TRBV14; D gene: .; clone size: .; J gene: TRBJ2-7; CDR3 protein: CASSQWTLGLGEQYF; CDR3 DNA: TGTGCCAGCAGCCAGTGGACACTGGGTTTGGGGGAGCAGTACTTC
V gene: TRBV9; D gene: .; clone size: .; J gene: TRBJ2-1; CDR3 protein: CASSVGGGASYNEQFF; CDR3 DNA: TGTGCCAGCAGCGTAGGAGGGGGAGCCTCGTACAATGAGCAGTTCTTC
V gene: TRBV4-1; D gene: .; clone size: few; J gene: TRBJ1-6; CDR3 protein: CASSAEGYNSPLHF; CDR3 DNA: TGCGCCAGCAGCGCCGAAGGATATAATTCACCCCTCCACTTT
V gene: TRBV7-9; D gene: .; clone size: few; J gene: TRBJ2-7; CDR3 protein: CASQDGLWAYEQYF; CDR3 DNA: TGTGCCAGCCAGGATGGTCTCTGGGCCTACGAGCAGTACTTC
V gene: TRBV4-3; D gene: TRBD1; clone size: .; J gene: TRBJ2-7; CDR3 protein: CASSHPGQGSYEQYF; CDR3 DNA: TGCGCCAGCAGCCACCCGGGACAGGGCTCCTACGAGCAGTACTTC
V gene: TRBV15; D gene: TRBD2; clone size: .; J gene: TRBJ2-7; CDR3 protein: CATSRDYGGLAGALTYEQYF; CDR3 DNA: TGTGCCACCAGCAGAGATTATGGGGGACTAGCGGGAGCACTAACCTACGAGCAGTACTTC
V gene: TRBV29-1; D gene: .; clone size: few; J gene: TRBJ2-7; CDR3 protein: CSVEWNGSEQYF; CDR3 DNA: TGCAGCGTTGAATGGAACGGGAGCGAGCAGTACTTC
V gene: TRBV7-2; D gene: TRBD2; clone size: .; J gene: TRBJ2-7; CDR3 protein: CASRRTSHTDFYEQYF; CDR3 DNA: TGTGCCAGCAGGAGGACTAGCCACACCGACTTCTACGAGCAGTACTTC
V gene: TRBV14; D gene: .; clone size: .; J gene: TRBJ1-2; CDR3 protein: CASSQAGYGYTF; CDR3 DNA: TGTGCCAGCAGCCAAGCAGGCTATGGCTACACCTTC
V gene: TRBV20-1; D gene: .; clone size: .; J gene: TRBJ1-1; CDR3 protein: CSARWGSEAFF; CDR3 DNA: TGCAGTGCTAGGTGGGGATCTGAAGCTTTCTTT
V gene: TRBV5-1; D gene: .; clone size: .; J gene: TRBJ2-1; CDR3 protein: CASSSRESNEQFF; CDR3 DNA: TGCGCCAGCAGCTCCCGGGAGTCCAATGAGCAGTTCTTC
V gene: TRBV11-3; D gene: .; clone size: few; J gene: TRBJ2-5; CDR3 protein: CASSLETGSGETQYF; CDR3 DNA: TGTGCCAGCAGCTTAGAAACAGGGTCCGGCGAGACCCAGTACTTC
V gene: TRBV7-8; D gene: .; clone size: few; J gene: TRBJ1-2; CDR3 protein: CASSTRTDLPNYGYTF; CDR3 DNA: TGTGCCAGCAGCACCCGGACAGACCTCCCTAACTATGGCTACACCTTC
V gene: TRBV7-3; D gene: .; clone size: .; J gene: TRBJ1-1; CDR3 protein: CASSLLPGQWGEAFF; CDR3 DNA: TGTGCCAGCAGCTTGCTACCCGGACAGTGGGGTGAAGCTTTCTTT
V gene: TRBV5-1; D gene: .; clone size: .; J gene: TRBJ1-2; CDR3 protein: CASSSLGEGNYGYTF; CDR3 DNA: TGCGCCAGCAGCTCTCTTGGGGAGGGAAACTATGGCTACACCTTC
V gene: TRBV28; D gene: TRBD2; clone size: few; J gene: TRBJ2-7; CDR3 protein: CASTSGANHYEQYF; CDR3 DNA: TGTGCCAGCACGAGCGGGGCCAACCACTACGAGCAGTACTTC
V gene: TRBV5-1; D gene: TRBD1; clone size: few; J gene: TRBJ1-2; CDR3 protein: CASSPGTGYGYTF; CDR3 DNA: TGCGCCAGCAGCCCCGGGACAGGCTATGGCTACACCTTC
V gene: TRBV28; D gene: .; clone size: .; J gene: TRBJ1-5; CDR3 protein: CASRTGQNQPQHF; CDR3 DNA: TGTGCCAGCAGGACAGGACAAAATCAGCCCCAGCATTTT
V gene: TRBV5-1; D gene: .; clone size: .; J gene: TRBJ1-1; CDR3 protein: CASSLDGGRTEAFF; CDR3 DNA: TGCGCCAGCAGCTTGGATGGGGGGCGCACTGAAGCTTTCTTT